Listed below are T cell receptor beta chains from one sample, sequenced in a study of blood T cells in healthy people across ages. TCRdb re-called the 5' RACE reads through MiXCR, storing one row per CDR3 protein. The sample has hundreds of thousands of distinct CDR3 sequences, approximately 30% seen once. The specimen was blood. All receptors derive from an elderly woman in good health. Each CDR3 is given with its conserved first and last residue. The order of the fields is V gene, clone size, J gene, D gene, CDR3 protein, CDR3 DNA. The D gene is left open where the match is weak. The listing skips clone size in some rows; elsewhere it reads once, few, many or a size class.

v_gene: TRBV20-1
abundance: -
j_gene: TRBJ2-3
d_gene: -
CDR3aa: CSATSALSTDTQYF
CDR3nt: TGCAGTGCAACTTCAGCCCTCAGCACAGATACGCAGTATTTT

v_gene: TRBV30
abundance: few
j_gene: TRBJ1-5
d_gene: -
CDR3aa: CAWSQAVNQPQHF
CDR3nt: TGTGCCTGGAGTCAGGCAGTCAATCAGCCCCAGCATTTT

v_gene: TRBV20-1
abundance: -
j_gene: TRBJ2-7
d_gene: -
CDR3aa: CSTQGSIGLDERYF
CDR3nt: TGCAGTACTCAAGGAAGCATCGGCCTCGACGAGCGGTACTTC

v_gene: TRBV5-1
abundance: -
j_gene: TRBJ1-1
d_gene: TRBD1
CDR3aa: CASSLGQGATNRDTEAFF
CDR3nt: TGCGCCAGCAGCTTGGGACAGGGGGCGACTAATCGGGACACTGAAGCTTTCTTT

v_gene: TRBV6-1
abundance: -
j_gene: TRBJ1-1
d_gene: -
CDR3aa: CASSLEGGLNTEAFF
CDR3nt: TGTGCCAGCAGTCTCGAGGGGGGCCTGAACACTGAAGCTTTCTTT

v_gene: TRBV5-1
abundance: many
j_gene: TRBJ2-3
d_gene: -
CDR3aa: CASSLSDLTDTQYF
CDR3nt: TGCGCCAGCAGCTTGAGTGATCTCACAGATACGCAGTATTTT

v_gene: TRBV3-1
abundance: -
j_gene: TRBJ1-1
d_gene: TRBD1
CDR3aa: CASSQDRTGLNTEAFF
CDR3nt: TGTGCCAGCAGCCAAGACAGGACAGGGTTGAACACTGAAGCTTTCTTT

v_gene: TRBV30
abundance: once
j_gene: TRBJ1-3
d_gene: -
CDR3aa: CAWSVQFGTIYF
CDR3nt: TGTGCCTGGAGTGTACAATTCGGCACCATATATTTT

v_gene: TRBV6-4
abundance: -
j_gene: TRBJ2-7
d_gene: -
CDR3aa: CASSDSWAYEQYF
CDR3nt: TGTGCCAGCAGTGACTCGTGGGCGTACGAGCAGTACTTC

v_gene: TRBV20-1
abundance: many
j_gene: TRBJ1-6
d_gene: TRBD1
CDR3aa: CSARDMGQGGTYNSPLHF
CDR3nt: TGCAGTGCTAGAGATATGGGACAGGGGGGTACCTATAATTCACCCCTCCACTTT

v_gene: TRBV6-5
abundance: few
j_gene: TRBJ2-3
d_gene: TRBD2
CDR3aa: CASMTGTIPSTDTQYF
CDR3nt: TGTGCCAGCATGACCGGGACTATCCCCAGCACAGATACGCAGTATTTT

v_gene: TRBV3-1
abundance: few
j_gene: TRBJ2-3
d_gene: TRBD2
CDR3aa: CASSQEAVKAGGYTDTQYF
CDR3nt: TGTGCCAGCAGCCAAGAGGCGGTCAAGGCGGGGGGGTACACAGATACGCAGTATTTT

v_gene: TRBV7-2
abundance: few
j_gene: TRBJ1-4
d_gene: -
CDR3aa: CASSLATTTNEKLFF
CDR3nt: TGTGCCAGCAGCTTAGCGACAACAACTAATGAAAAACTGTTTTTT

v_gene: TRBV29-1
abundance: -
j_gene: TRBJ2-1
d_gene: TRBD2
CDR3aa: CSVDGTSYNEQFF
CDR3nt: TGCAGCGTCGATGGGACTAGCTACAATGAGCAGTTCTTC

v_gene: TRBV5-1
abundance: -
j_gene: TRBJ2-1
d_gene: -
CDR3aa: CASSPLARDEQFF
CDR3nt: TGCGCCAGCAGTCCCCTAGCGCGGGATGAGCAGTTCTTC

v_gene: TRBV20-1
abundance: many
j_gene: TRBJ2-7
d_gene: TRBD2
CDR3aa: CSATGLAGGYEQYF
CDR3nt: TGCAGTGCTACCGGACTAGCGGGGGGCTACGAGCAGTACTTC

v_gene: TRBV3-1
abundance: -
j_gene: TRBJ1-1
d_gene: -
CDR3aa: CASSGGVQQGTRNTEAFF
CDR3nt: TGTGCCAGCAGCGGGGGGGTCCAACAGGGAACACGAAACACTGAAGCTTTCTTT

v_gene: TRBV30
abundance: many
j_gene: TRBJ1-6
d_gene: -
CDR3aa: CAWTSGYNSPLHF
CDR3nt: TGTGCCTGGACCTCCGGCTATAATTCACCCCTCCACTTT

v_gene: TRBV5-6
abundance: few
j_gene: TRBJ2-3
d_gene: -
CDR3aa: CASSSGTGFSTDTQYF
CDR3nt: TGTGCCAGCAGCTCCGGGACGGGCTTTAGCACAGATACGCAGTATTTT

v_gene: TRBV27
abundance: -
j_gene: TRBJ1-1
d_gene: -
CDR3aa: CASSLVRGTMNTEAFF
CDR3nt: TGTGCCAGCAGTTTAGTCCGGGGAACCATGAACACTGAAGCTTTCTTT

v_gene: TRBV6-1
abundance: many
j_gene: TRBJ2-6
d_gene: TRBD1
CDR3aa: CASSIAGTGSSGANVLTF
CDR3nt: TGTGCCAGCAGTATTGCCGGGACAGGGAGCTCTGGGGCCAACGTCCTGACTTTC

v_gene: TRBV7-9
abundance: few
j_gene: TRBJ1-1
d_gene: -
CDR3aa: CASSAFQGTVAFF
CDR3nt: TGTGCCAGCAGCGCATTCCAGGGAACTGTAGCTTTCTTT

v_gene: TRBV2
abundance: few
j_gene: TRBJ2-3
d_gene: -
CDR3aa: CASRDDHKDTQYF
CDR3nt: TGTGCCAGCAGGGACGACCACAAAGATACGCAGTATTTT

v_gene: TRBV15
abundance: many
j_gene: TRBJ2-2
d_gene: -
CDR3aa: CATRTTGELFF
CDR3nt: TGTGCCACCAGAACGACCGGGGAGCTGTTTTTT

v_gene: TRBV19
abundance: -
j_gene: TRBJ2-2
d_gene: -
CDR3aa: CASSRNQQGTGELFF
CDR3nt: TGTGCCAGTAGTCGGAATCAGCAAGGGACCGGGGAGCTGTTTTTT

v_gene: TRBV4-2
abundance: many
j_gene: TRBJ2-3
d_gene: -
CDR3aa: CASSQDSGGQSTDTQYF
CDR3nt: TGTGCCAGCAGCCAAGACTCCGGGGGGCAGAGCACAGATACGCAGTATTTT

v_gene: TRBV20-1
abundance: many
j_gene: TRBJ2-5
d_gene: -
CDR3aa: CSATSDQETQYF
CDR3nt: TGCAGTGCTACTAGCGACCAAGAGACCCAGTACTTC

v_gene: TRBV6-5
abundance: many
j_gene: TRBJ2-7
d_gene: -
CDR3aa: CASSRTGYYEQYF
CDR3nt: TGTGCCAGCAGCCGTACAGGGTACTACGAGCAGTACTTC

v_gene: TRBV7-2
abundance: -
j_gene: TRBJ1-5
d_gene: -
CDR3aa: CASSLGMTSNQPQHF
CDR3nt: TGTGCCAGCAGCTTAGGGATGACTAGCAATCAGCCCCAGCATTTT

v_gene: TRBV11-2
abundance: -
j_gene: TRBJ2-1
d_gene: -
CDR3aa: CASSIGGDFNNEQFF
CDR3nt: TGTGCCAGCAGCATAGGAGGGGATTTCAACAATGAGCAGTTCTTC